The rows below give T cell receptor beta chains drawn from one sample of a study of T cells in Graves' hyperthyroidism and ophthalmopathy. MiXCR was run by TCRdb on the multiplex PCR reads, yielding one entry per CDR3 protein. Here the sample spans hundreds of thousands of distinct CDR3 sequences, 15% to 20% being singletons. Sequenced sample: blood. The receptors here all came from a woman under 30 with Graves' ophthalmopathy. Each CDR3 is given with its conserved first and last residue. A D gene is named only where the DNA matches it firmly. Size is omitted from some rows. Given values are once, few, many or a class for expanded clones.

CASSRGSGRAHEQFF	TGTGCCAGCAGTCGCGGTAGCGGGAGGGCCCATGAGCAGTTCTTC	few	TRBV12-3/TRBV12-4	TRBJ2-1	TRBD2
CAWSVSTAYTEAFF	TGTGCCTGGAGTGTAAGCACCGCCTACACTGAAGCTTTCTTT	many	TRBV30	TRBJ1-1	.
CASTDARETQYF	TGTGCCAGTACAGACGCAAGAGAGACCCAGTACTTC	.	TRBV19	TRBJ2-5	.
CASSHESGTQHF	TGTGCCAGCAGCCATGAAAGTGGGACCCAGCATTTT	few	TRBV12-3/TRBV12-4	TRBJ1-5	.
CASSQIAGLNTGELFF	TGTGCCAGCAGTCAAATAGCGGGTCTGAACACCGGGGAGCTGTTTTTT	few	TRBV12-3/TRBV12-4	TRBJ2-2	TRBD2
CASSFSSGSHNEQFF	TGTGCCAGCAGTTTCTCTAGCGGGAGCCACAATGAGCAGTTCTTC	.	TRBV12-3/TRBV12-4	TRBJ2-1	TRBD2
CASSPYSYTDTQYF	TGTGCCAGCAGCCCTTACTCGTACACAGATACGCAGTATTTT	.	TRBV28	TRBJ2-3	.
CASSWDSGANVLTF	TGTGCCAGCAGTTGGGACTCTGGGGCCAACGTCCTGACTTTC	.	TRBV6-2/TRBV6-3	TRBJ2-6	.
CASRPLEHTDTQYF	TGTGCCAGCAGGCCCCTAGAGCACACAGATACGCAGTATTTT	few	TRBV27	TRBJ2-3	.
CASSREPGTHQPQHF	TGTGCCAGCAGCCGCGAGCCCGGGACTCATCAGCCCCAGCATTTT	many	TRBV3-1	TRBJ1-5	.
CASSLRWGGEDEQFF	TGTGCCAGCAGTTTACGGTGGGGGGGGGAGGATGAGCAGTTCTTC	few	TRBV28	TRBJ2-1	TRBD2
CASSTAASGSFEETQYF	TGTGCCAGCAGTACTGCAGCTAGCGGGAGTTTCGAGGAGACCCAGTACTTC	.	TRBV2	TRBJ2-5	TRBD2
CASSLEAGTSYEQYF	TGTGCCAGCAGCTTAGAGGCGGGCACATCCTACGAGCAGTACTTC	many	TRBV7-9	TRBJ2-7	.
CASSQDGTGLYEQYF	TGCGCCAGCAGCCAAGATGGGACTGGTCTCTACGAGCAGTACTTC	.	TRBV4-1	TRBJ2-7	.
CASSIETSGVYEQYF	TGCGCCAGCAGCATAGAGACTAGCGGGGTCTACGAGCAGTACTTC	.	TRBV5-1	TRBJ2-7	TRBD2
CASSYPVWGETEAFF	TGTGCCAGCAGTTACCCCGTTTGGGGAGAAACTGAAGCTTTCTTT	.	TRBV6-5	TRBJ1-1	.
CASSLDRGTYEQYF	TGTGCCAGCAGCTTAGACAGGGGGACCTACGAGCAGTACTTC	.	TRBV7-8	TRBJ2-7	TRBD1
CASSSRQGRDNEQFF	TGTGCCAGCAGCTCGAGACAGGGCAGAGACAATGAGCAGTTCTTC	few	TRBV14	TRBJ2-1	TRBD1
CASTGEGLFDTQYF	TGTGCCAGTACAGGAGAGGGCCTTTTTGATACGCAGTATTTT	few	TRBV30	TRBJ2-3	.
CASSLEGGSNYGYTF	TGTGCCAGCAGCTTAGAAGGAGGTTCTAACTATGGCTACACCTTC	many	TRBV11-2	TRBJ1-2	.
CASSEAAGNVYEQYF	TGTGCCAGCAGTGAAGCGGCAGGGAACGTATACGAGCAGTACTTC	.	TRBV6-1	TRBJ2-7	.
CASSYGQASNQPQHF	TGTGCCAGCAGTTACGGGCAGGCGAGCAATCAGCCCCAGCATTTT	many	TRBV6-1	TRBJ1-5	.
CASRDDRTHRPLHF	TGTGCCAGCAGGGATGACAGGACCCATAGACCCCTCCACTTT	many	TRBV2	TRBJ1-6	.
CASSEIQPGGYGYTF	TGTGCCAGCAGTGAAATTCAACCGGGCGGCTATGGCTACACCTTC	.	TRBV6-1	TRBJ1-2	.
CSARDVGRGTDTQYF	TGCAGTGCTAGAGATGTGGGGAGAGGGACAGATACGCAGTATTTT	many	TRBV20-1	TRBJ2-3	.
CASNLTDYNQPQHF	TGTGCCAGCAATTTGACAGATTACAATCAGCCCCAGCATTTT	.	TRBV6-5	TRBJ1-5	.
CASSQVGRRGETQYF	TGCGCCAGCAGCCAAGTGGGCAGGCGTGGGGAGACCCAGTACTTC	.	TRBV4-1	TRBJ2-5	.
CASSPQGWGNTEAFF	TGTGCCAGCAGTCCCCAGGGGTGGGGGAACACTGAAGCTTTCTTT	many	TRBV28	TRBJ1-1	.
CAIRGQGQTQYF	TGTGCCATCCGCGGACAGGGCCAGACCCAGTACTTC	many	TRBV28	TRBJ2-5	TRBD1